This is a list of T cell receptor beta chains from one sample in a study of blood T cells in healthy people across ages. MiXCR, run by TCRdb on the 5' RACE reads, gives a single entry per CDR3 protein. Here the sample spans roughly 900,000 distinct CDR3 sequences, 29% being singletons. The sample taken for sequencing was blood. The source of these receptors is a woman of 80 years or more in good health. Each CDR3 is given with its conserved first and last residue. D genes are given only for firm matches. The size of a clone is reported for some rows only, either as once, few or many, or as a class for expanded clones.

j_gene: TRBJ2-3; abundance: many; v_gene: TRBV6-2/TRBV6-3; d_gene: TRBD2; CDR3aa: CASVESKRGSDTQYF; CDR3nt: TGTGCCAGCGTGGAGAGTAAGCGGGGGTCAGATACGCAGTATTTT
j_gene: TRBJ2-2; abundance: few; v_gene: TRBV12-5; d_gene: .; CDR3aa: CASGLGEGGELFF; CDR3nt: TGTGCTAGTGGTTTGGGGGAAGGCGGGGAGCTGTTTTTT
j_gene: TRBJ2-5; abundance: .; v_gene: TRBV4-3; d_gene: .; CDR3aa: CASSQVRGTGTAFQETQYF; CDR3nt: TGCGCCAGCAGCCAAGTACGGGGGACCGGGACAGCTTTCCAAGAGACCCAGTACTTC
j_gene: TRBJ2-7; abundance: .; v_gene: TRBV11-2; d_gene: .; CDR3aa: CASSRLRGAYEQYF; CDR3nt: TGTGCCAGCAGCCGCCTAAGGGGAGCCTACGAGCAGTACTTC
j_gene: TRBJ2-1; abundance: .; v_gene: TRBV12-3/TRBV12-4; d_gene: TRBD2; CDR3aa: CASSLSGTTFYNEQFF; CDR3nt: TGTGCCAGCAGTTTATCCGGGACTACCTTTTACAATGAGCAGTTCTTC
j_gene: TRBJ1-1; abundance: .; v_gene: TRBV21-1; d_gene: .; CDR3aa: CASSTEPGTGKNTEAFF; CDR3nt: TGTGCCAGCAGCACCGAACCTGGGACAGGGAAGAACACTGAAGCTTTCTTT
j_gene: TRBJ1-2; abundance: .; v_gene: TRBV7-8; d_gene: TRBD1; CDR3aa: CASSLGTGSTGYTF; CDR3nt: TGTGCCAGCAGCTTAGGGACAGGGTCGACTGGCTACACCTTC
j_gene: TRBJ1-2; abundance: .; v_gene: TRBV2; d_gene: .; CDR3aa: CASSEGWGRAGDGYTF; CDR3nt: TGTGCCAGCAGTGAAGGGTGGGGCAGGGCTGGTGATGGCTACACCTTC
j_gene: TRBJ2-1; abundance: .; v_gene: TRBV19; d_gene: .; CDR3aa: CASSIPYRALGNEQFF; CDR3nt: TGTGCCAGTAGTATCCCCTACAGGGCCTTGGGGAATGAGCAGTTCTTC
j_gene: TRBJ2-3; abundance: many; v_gene: TRBV12-3/TRBV12-4; d_gene: TRBD2; CDR3aa: CASDRGGFGSTDTQYF; CDR3nt: TGTGCCAGCGACCGGGGGGGCTTCGGTAGCACAGATACGCAGTATTTT
j_gene: TRBJ2-1; abundance: many; v_gene: TRBV20-1; d_gene: TRBD2; CDR3aa: CSARPGLAASNEQFF; CDR3nt: TGCAGTGCTAGGCCGGGACTAGCGGCCTCCAATGAGCAGTTCTTC
j_gene: TRBJ2-3; abundance: many; v_gene: TRBV4-3; d_gene: .; CDR3aa: CASSQEGLNTDTQYF; CDR3nt: TGCGCCAGCAGCCAAGAGGGACTTAACACAGATACGCAGTATTTT
j_gene: TRBJ1-2; abundance: few; v_gene: TRBV7-9; d_gene: TRBD1; CDR3aa: CASSSGSRGRLGGYTF; CDR3nt: TGTGCCAGCAGCTCCGGATCCAGGGGGCGGTTAGGGGGCTACACCTTC
j_gene: TRBJ1-5; abundance: few; v_gene: TRBV2; d_gene: TRBD1; CDR3aa: CASSRGTGGSRNQPQHF; CDR3nt: TGTGCCAGCAGTCGAGGGACAGGGGGATCTCGCAATCAGCCCCAGCATTTT
j_gene: TRBJ1-5; abundance: .; v_gene: TRBV20-1; d_gene: .; CDR3aa: CSARLTGRIPQPQHF; CDR3nt: TGCAGTGCTAGATTAACAGGTAGAATCCCTCAGCCCCAGCATTTT
j_gene: TRBJ2-5; abundance: many; v_gene: TRBV10-3; d_gene: TRBD2; CDR3aa: CAISETLAGGETQYF; CDR3nt: TGTGCCATCAGTGAGACTCTAGCGGGGGGGGAGACCCAGTACTTC
j_gene: TRBJ2-5; abundance: many; v_gene: TRBV16; d_gene: .; CDR3aa: CASSQSQGGETQYF; CDR3nt: TGTGCCAGCAGCCAATCGCAGGGCGGGGAGACCCAGTACTTC
j_gene: TRBJ2-7; abundance: many; v_gene: TRBV7-2; d_gene: .; CDR3aa: CASSLTGHEQYF; CDR3nt: TGTGCCAGCAGCTTAACAGGGCACGAGCAGTACTTC
j_gene: TRBJ1-2; abundance: many; v_gene: TRBV7-6; d_gene: TRBD1; CDR3aa: CASSSQTGHFNYGYTF; CDR3nt: TGTGCCAGCAGCTCGCAGACAGGGCATTTTAACTATGGCTACACCTTC
j_gene: TRBJ2-1; abundance: many; v_gene: TRBV7-8; d_gene: TRBD2; CDR3aa: CASSLPGAKGTGGVNNEQFF; CDR3nt: TGTGCCAGCAGCTTACCAGGGGCAAAAGGGACGGGGGGGGTCAACAATGAGCAGTTCTTC
j_gene: TRBJ2-1; abundance: many; v_gene: TRBV7-9; d_gene: .; CDR3aa: CASSFDGGYNEQFF; CDR3nt: TGTGCCAGCAGCTTCGATGGGGGGTACAATGAGCAGTTCTTC
j_gene: TRBJ1-4; abundance: few; v_gene: TRBV20-1; d_gene: TRBD1; CDR3aa: CSGLDRGFITTNEKLFF; CDR3nt: TGCAGTGGCCTCGACAGGGGTTTCATAACAACTAATGAAAAACTGTTTTTT